This T cell receptor beta chain appears in the sequencing data of a study of blood T cell repertoires in COVID-19. As for the study in general: From the United States, Italy and Spain came samples of acute and convalescent COVID-19. The analysed material was cDNA or gDNA that came from T cells, B-cell-depleted T cells, or PBMCs.

Original data processing: Amplified reference gene primers provided the basis for estimating nucleated cell counts. Assay: immunoSEQ multiplex PCR; the TCRdb copy retains only in-frame clones and omits some. V, J and clone size derive from that table, while D and trimming were established from the DNA sequence. Of some 130,000 clones listed, 60% to 75% are singletons. Germline V gene sequence: CDR1 MNHNY, CDR2 SVGAGI (reference sequence). This CDR3 is 14 amino acids long. Losses at the gene ends were 2 bases for V and 4 bases for J; bases not matched to a gene: 2. Sequencing was carried out using peripheral blood. The J gene is TRBJ1-3, the V gene TRBV6-6; 7 bases map to TRBD1. This sequence was found in a woman in her seventies with acute or convalescent COVID-19. The CDR3 DNA reads TGTGCCAGCAGTTACACAGGGGCAGGAAACACCATATATTTT. This encodes CASSYTGAGNTIYF.